This T cell receptor beta chain was observed in a study of blood T cells in healthy people across ages. The J segment lost 0 bases and the V segment lost 6 bases, leaving 12 bases of the junction unmatched. This CDR3 is 19 amino acids long. Germline CDR1 is MNHNS and CDR2 is SASEGT. Through a sample-barcoded 5' primer and a J-beta primer mix, a second PCR was run for about 6 to 12 cycles. TCRdb called the 5' RACE reads again in MiXCR, with one record for every CDR3 protein. The data hold around 580,000 distinct CDR3 sequences, with roughly 48% observed a single time. Many counts were recorded for this clonotype. Its antigen is as yet unknown. Findings of the study overall: Roughly linearly, TCR beta diversity per million T cells fell as age increased. Researchers report that TCR beta diversity correlated strongly with naive T cell percentage. Among long-lived donors, naive CD4+ cells were more numerous and diversity higher than in aged donors.

Donation came from healthy Caucasian individuals in Russia who were aged about 6 to 90. This sequence was found in a man at least 80 years old in good health. Input material: blood. V gene TRBV6-1 combines with J gene TRBJ2-1; 12 nucleotides match TRBD2. The CDR3 region is CASSRLAGDLLSSYNEQFF. The CDR3 DNA reads TGTGCCAGCAGCCGACTAGCGGGGGACCTACTCAGCTCCTACAATGAGCAGTTCTTC.